This is a list of T cell receptor beta chains from one sample in a study of Graves' ophthalmopathy and Graves' hyperthyroidism. One entry per CDR3 protein, called by TCRdb with MiXCR from the multiplex PCR reads. The sample lists approximately 160,000 distinct CDR3 sequences, 30% to 45% occurring once. The source material was peripheral blood. The source is a woman aged 40 to 55 with Graves' ophthalmopathy. Both conserved end residues are part of each CDR3. The D gene is left open where the match is weak. A clone size is listed for some rows: how often the clone was seen (once, few, many), or a class if it is expanded.

size: -
D: TRBD1
V: TRBV24-1
J: TRBJ1-2
DNA: TGTGCTACCCGGGACAGGGACGACTATGGCTACACCTTC
CDR3: CATRDRDDYGYTF

size: many
D: TRBD2
V: TRBV19
J: TRBJ2-7
DNA: TGTGCCAGTAGCAATACAATAACTAGCGGTGAGCAGTACTTC
CDR3: CASSNTITSGEQYF

size: many
D: -
V: TRBV12-3/TRBV12-4
J: TRBJ1-1
DNA: TGTGCCAGCAGTCACCGACAGATTGAGGCTTTCTTT
CDR3: CASSHRQIEAFF

size: -
D: -
V: TRBV6-5
J: TRBJ1-2
DNA: TGTGCCAGCAGTTACGAGGGGAGAGGTGGCTACACCTTC
CDR3: CASSYEGRGGYTF

size: -
D: -
V: TRBV24-1
J: TRBJ1-1
DNA: TGTGCCACCACAGCGGGGGGGCGGGAAACTGAAGCTTTCTTT
CDR3: CATTAGGRETEAFF

size: -
D: TRBD1
V: TRBV2
J: TRBJ1-5
DNA: TGTGCCAGCAGAGGGACAGAGAATCAGCCCCAGCATTTT
CDR3: CASRGTENQPQHF

size: -
D: -
V: TRBV12-3/TRBV12-4
J: TRBJ1-5
DNA: TGTGCCAGCAGCACATTTGGGGACCAGCCCCAGCATTTT
CDR3: CASSTFGDQPQHF

size: many
D: -
V: TRBV5-1
J: TRBJ1-1
DNA: TGCGCCAGTAAAAGTCCAGGGGTTCGCACTGAAGCTTTCTTT
CDR3: CASKSPGVRTEAFF

size: -
D: -
V: TRBV6-1
J: TRBJ1-3
DNA: TGTGCCAGCAGTGAAGCGCTTCTGGTGGGCACCATATATTTT
CDR3: CASSEALLVGTIYF

size: many
D: -
V: TRBV27
J: TRBJ1-1
DNA: TGTGCCAGCAGTTTTCCTGACGGGGAAGCTTTCTTT
CDR3: CASSFPDGEAFF

size: many
D: -
V: TRBV9
J: TRBJ2-5
DNA: TGTGCCAGCAGCGTAGGGATGCAGGGGGAGACCCAGTACTTC
CDR3: CASSVGMQGETQYF

size: -
D: -
V: TRBV12-3/TRBV12-4
J: TRBJ1-2
DNA: TGTGCCAGCAGTTTGGCTGGGCCCTTTAACTATGGCTACACCTTC
CDR3: CASSLAGPFNYGYTF

size: many
D: -
V: TRBV6-5
J: TRBJ2-7
DNA: TGTGCCAGCAGTCCTACCGACTACGAGCAGTACTTC
CDR3: CASSPTDYEQYF

size: many
D: -
V: TRBV7-2
J: TRBJ1-3
DNA: TGTGCCAGCAGCTTAGGCTCGAGCTCTGGAAACACCATATATTTT
CDR3: CASSLGSSSGNTIYF

size: many
D: -
V: TRBV20-1
J: TRBJ1-1
DNA: TGCAGTGCTAGAGATTTGGAATTGGGCACTGAAGCTTTCTTT
CDR3: CSARDLELGTEAFF

size: -
D: -
V: TRBV12-3/TRBV12-4
J: TRBJ1-2
DNA: TGTGCCAGCACCTCCTCGACTCGCTATGGCTACACCTTC
CDR3: CASTSSTRYGYTF

size: -
D: -
V: TRBV30
J: TRBJ1-2
DNA: TGTGCCTGGAACTACAGGAACTATGGCTACACCTTC
CDR3: CAWNYRNYGYTF

size: many
D: TRBD1
V: TRBV27
J: TRBJ2-6
DNA: TGTGCCAGCAGTTTAAGGACAGGGGTACACTCTGGGGCCAACGTCCTGACTTTC
CDR3: CASSLRTGVHSGANVLTF

size: many
D: -
V: TRBV7-2
J: TRBJ1-2
DNA: TGTGCCAGCAGCTTAGCACCCACAGGATCTGGCTACACCTTC
CDR3: CASSLAPTGSGYTF

size: many
D: TRBD1
V: TRBV28
J: TRBJ2-2
DNA: TGTGCCAGCAGTTTATGGGACAGGGGATTCACCGGGGAGCTGTTTTTT
CDR3: CASSLWDRGFTGELFF

size: many
D: TRBD1
V: TRBV12-3/TRBV12-4
J: TRBJ1-2
DNA: TGTGCCAGCAGTTTCGTTCCGGGACAGGGCTCTGGCTACACCTTC
CDR3: CASSFVPGQGSGYTF

size: -
D: -
V: TRBV6-2/TRBV6-3
J: TRBJ2-5
DNA: TGTGCCAGCATTTTGAACCTCCGGGACGGACAAGAGACCCAGTACTTC
CDR3: CASILNLRDGQETQYF

size: few
D: -
V: TRBV6-1
J: TRBJ1-2
DNA: TGTGCCAGCAGTGAAGAGGAGGGGGTGGGCGGATCGACCTATGGCTACACCTTC
CDR3: CASSEEEGVGGSTYGYTF

size: many
D: TRBD2
V: TRBV20-1
J: TRBJ2-7
DNA: TGCAGTGCTTCGGACAGATCCGGGACTAGCGGATACGAGCAGTACTTC
CDR3: CSASDRSGTSGYEQYF

size: many
D: TRBD1
V: TRBV27
J: TRBJ1-1
DNA: TGTGCCAGCAGTTTAAGCGCAGGGGGCGCGAGTCGTGCTTTCTTT
CDR3: CASSLSAGGASRAFF

size: many
D: -
V: TRBV24-1
J: TRBJ2-5
DNA: TGTGCCACCAGTGTGGGGGGCGCCGAGACCCAGTACTTC
CDR3: CATSVGGAETQYF

size: many
D: -
V: TRBV24-1
J: TRBJ1-2
DNA: TGTGCCACCAGTGATCCTAGTTCTACAGGCTACACCTTC
CDR3: CATSDPSSTGYTF

size: -
D: -
V: TRBV6-2/TRBV6-3
J: TRBJ1-1
DNA: TGTGCCAGCAGCGACGAGCGGAGTGAAGCTTTCTTT
CDR3: CASSDERSEAFF

size: -
D: -
V: TRBV5-1
J: TRBJ2-7
DNA: TGCGCCAGCAGCTTGGAGGTAGTCAGCTCCTACGAGCAGTACTTC
CDR3: CASSLEVVSSYEQYF